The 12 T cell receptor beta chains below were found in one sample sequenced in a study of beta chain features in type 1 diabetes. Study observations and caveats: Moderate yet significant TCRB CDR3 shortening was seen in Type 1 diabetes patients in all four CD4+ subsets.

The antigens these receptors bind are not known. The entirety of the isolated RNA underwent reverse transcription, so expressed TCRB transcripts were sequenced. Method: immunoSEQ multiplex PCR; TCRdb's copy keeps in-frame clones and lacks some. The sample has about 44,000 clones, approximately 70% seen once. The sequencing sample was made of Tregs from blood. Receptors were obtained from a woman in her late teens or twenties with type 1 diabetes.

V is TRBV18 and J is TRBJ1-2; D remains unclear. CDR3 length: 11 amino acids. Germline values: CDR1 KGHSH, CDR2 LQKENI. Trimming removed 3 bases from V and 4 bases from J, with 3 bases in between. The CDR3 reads CASSPGYGYTF. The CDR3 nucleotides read TGTGCCAGCTCACCCGGCTATGGCTACACCTTC.

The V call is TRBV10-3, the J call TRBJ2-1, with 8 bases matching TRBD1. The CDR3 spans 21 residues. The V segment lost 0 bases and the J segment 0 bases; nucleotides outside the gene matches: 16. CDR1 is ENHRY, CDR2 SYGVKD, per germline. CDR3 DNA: TGTGCCATCAGTGAGTCTGGCGCGGGACAGGTCGCTCCGAGCTCCTACAATGAGCAGTTCTTC. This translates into CAISESGAGQVAPSSYNEQFF.

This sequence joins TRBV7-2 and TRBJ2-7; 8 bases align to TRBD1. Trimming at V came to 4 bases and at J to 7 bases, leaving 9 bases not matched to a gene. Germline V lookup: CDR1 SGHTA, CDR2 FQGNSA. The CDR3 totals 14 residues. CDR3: CASSYGQGVWEQYF. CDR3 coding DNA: TGTGCCAGCAGCTACGGACAGGGAGTCTGGGAGCAGTACTTC. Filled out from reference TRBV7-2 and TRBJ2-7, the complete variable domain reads GAGVSQSPSNKVTEKGKDVELRCDPISGHTALYWYRQSLGQGLEFLIYFQGNSAPDKSGLPSDRFSAERTGGSVSTLTIQRTQQEDSAVYLCASSYGQGVWEQYFGPGTRLTVT.

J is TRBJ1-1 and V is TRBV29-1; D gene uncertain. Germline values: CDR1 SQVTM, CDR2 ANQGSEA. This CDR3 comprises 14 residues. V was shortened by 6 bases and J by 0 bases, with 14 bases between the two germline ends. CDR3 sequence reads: CSVGRRSVNTEAFF. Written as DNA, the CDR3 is TGCAGCGTGGGCAGAAGGTCGGTGAACACTGAAGCTTTCTTT.

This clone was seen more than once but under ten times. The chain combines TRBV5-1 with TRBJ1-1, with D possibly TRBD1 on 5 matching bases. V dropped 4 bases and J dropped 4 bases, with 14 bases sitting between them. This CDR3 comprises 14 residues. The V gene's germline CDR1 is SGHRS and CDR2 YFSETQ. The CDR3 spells CASSGQGLGTEAFF. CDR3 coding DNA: TGCGCCAGCAGCGGCCAGGGCTTGGGCACTGAAGCTTTCTTT.

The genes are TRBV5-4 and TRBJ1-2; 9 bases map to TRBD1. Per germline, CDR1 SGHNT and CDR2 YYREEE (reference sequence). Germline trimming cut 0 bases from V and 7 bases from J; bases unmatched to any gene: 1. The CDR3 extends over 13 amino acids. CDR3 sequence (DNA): TGTGCCAGCAGCTTGGGGACAGGGGTTGGCTACACCTTC. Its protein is CASSLGTGVGYTF.

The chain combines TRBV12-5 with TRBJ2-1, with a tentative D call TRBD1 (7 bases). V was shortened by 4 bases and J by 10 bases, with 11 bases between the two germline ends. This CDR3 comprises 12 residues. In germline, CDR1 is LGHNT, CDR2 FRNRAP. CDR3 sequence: CASGSGGGEQFF. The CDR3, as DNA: TGTGCTAGTGGTTCAGGGGGAGGAGAGCAGTTCTTC.

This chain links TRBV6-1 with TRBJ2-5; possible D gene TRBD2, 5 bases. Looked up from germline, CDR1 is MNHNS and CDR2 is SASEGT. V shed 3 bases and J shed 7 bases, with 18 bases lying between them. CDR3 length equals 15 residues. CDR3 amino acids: CASSDIQRRKGTQYF. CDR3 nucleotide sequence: TGTGCCAGCAGTGATATCCAGAGGAGGAAGGGGACCCAGTACTTC.

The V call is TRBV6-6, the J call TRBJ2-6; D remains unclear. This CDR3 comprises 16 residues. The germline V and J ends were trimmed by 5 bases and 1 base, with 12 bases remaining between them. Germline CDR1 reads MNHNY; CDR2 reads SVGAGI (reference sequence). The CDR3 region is CASSPLSGSGANVLTF. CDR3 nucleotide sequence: TGTGCCAGCAGTCCACTGTCCGGGTCTGGGGCCAACGTCCTGACTTTC.

In DNA form, the CDR3 reads TGTGCCAGCAGTTTATCAGCTAGCGGGGAGCTGTTTTTT. It specifies CASSLSASGELFF. This chain connects TRBV28 to TRBJ2-2; D remains unclear. CDR1 is MDHEN, CDR2 SYDVKM, per germline. The CDR3 length is 13 residues. Trimming took 1 base from V and 7 from J, leaving 7 bases between them.

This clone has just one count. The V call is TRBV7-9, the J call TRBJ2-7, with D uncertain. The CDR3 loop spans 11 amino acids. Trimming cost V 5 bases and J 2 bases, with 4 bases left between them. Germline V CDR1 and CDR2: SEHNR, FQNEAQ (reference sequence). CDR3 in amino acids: CASSRTYEQYF. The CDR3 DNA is TGTGCCAGCAGCCGTACCTACGAGCAGTACTTC.

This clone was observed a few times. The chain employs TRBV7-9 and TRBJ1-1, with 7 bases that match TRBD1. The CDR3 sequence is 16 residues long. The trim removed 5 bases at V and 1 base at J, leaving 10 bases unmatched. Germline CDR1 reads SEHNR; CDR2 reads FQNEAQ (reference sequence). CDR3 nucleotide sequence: TGTGCCAGCAGCGCCCGACAGGGAGGCAGGAACACTGAAGCTTTCTTT. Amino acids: CASSARQGGRNTEAFF.